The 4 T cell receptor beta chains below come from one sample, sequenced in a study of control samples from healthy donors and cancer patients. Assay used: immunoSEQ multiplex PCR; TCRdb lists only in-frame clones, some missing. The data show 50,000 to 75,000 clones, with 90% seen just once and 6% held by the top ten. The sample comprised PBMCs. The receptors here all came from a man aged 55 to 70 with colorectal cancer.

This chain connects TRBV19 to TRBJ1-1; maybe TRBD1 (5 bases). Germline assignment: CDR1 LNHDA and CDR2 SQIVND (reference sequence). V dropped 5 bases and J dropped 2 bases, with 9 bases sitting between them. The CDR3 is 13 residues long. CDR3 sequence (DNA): TGTGCCAGTAGTGATAGGGGCAACACTGAAGCTTTCTTT. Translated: CASSDRGNTEAFF.

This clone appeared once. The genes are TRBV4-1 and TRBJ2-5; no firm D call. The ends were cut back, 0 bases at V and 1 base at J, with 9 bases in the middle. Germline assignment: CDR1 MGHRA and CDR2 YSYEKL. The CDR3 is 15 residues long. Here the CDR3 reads CASSQDRATQETQYF. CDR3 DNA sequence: TGCGCCAGCAGCCAAGACAGAGCGACCCAAGAGACCCAGTACTTC.

The CDR3 sequence is CASTLSPPQGGNAYEQYF. The CDR3 nucleotides read TGTGCCAGCACCCTCTCCCCCCCCCAAGGCGGAAACGCCTACGAGCAGTACTTC. This rearrangement joins TRBV7-6 to TRBJ2-7, with no clear D. The CDR3 runs to 18 residues. V was shortened by 7 bases and J by 2 bases, with 27 bases between the two germline ends. Germline CDR1 and CDR2: SGHVS and FNYEAQ.

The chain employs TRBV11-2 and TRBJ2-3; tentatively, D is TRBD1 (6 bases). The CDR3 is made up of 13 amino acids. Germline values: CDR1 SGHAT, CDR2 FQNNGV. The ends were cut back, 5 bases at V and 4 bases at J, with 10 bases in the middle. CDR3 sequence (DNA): TGTGCCAGCAGCAAGGCAGGGGCAGATACGCAGTATTTT. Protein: CASSKAGADTQYF.